One and the same sample provided the 9 T cell receptor beta chains below, sequenced in a study of PD-1 blockade in classical Hodgkin lymphoma. As to time point: cycle 4 day 1 (C4D1), after more than 5 weeks of nivolumab. With no exception, relapse followed autologous stem cell transplantation in all patients, and brentuximab vedotin exposure varied. PBMCs, once thawed, yielded CD8+ T cells isolated by magnetic negative selection. The repertoire was sequenced with immunoSEQ multiplex PCR; TCRdb's copy has only in-frame clones and lacks some. The table shows 15,000 to 25,000 clones, with over 65% occurring only once. The input for sequencing was CD8+ T cells from blood, taken before the fourth cycle of nivolumab. Source of these receptors: a human donor with classical Hodgkin lymphoma.

The CDR3 sequence is CASSEVRESYNEQFF. CDR3 nucleotide sequence: TGTGCCAGCAGTGAAGTGAGGGAGTCCTACAATGAGCAGTTCTTC. This chain joins TRBV6-1 and TRBJ2-1, with D possibly TRBD2 on 5 matching bases. Germline V gives CDR1 MNHNS, CDR2 SASEGT. The length of the CDR3 is 15 residues. V was pared by 1 base and J by 1 base, with 8 bases between.

The CDR3 loop reads CACSLGHYGYTF. The CDR3 DNA reads as TGTGCCTGTTCACTGGGGCACTATGGCTACACCTTC. J is TRBJ1-2 and V is TRBV19, with a tentative D call TRBD1 (5 bases). V lost 11 bases to trimming and J lost 3 bases, with 13 bases between them. The germline V gene encodes CDR1 LNHDA and CDR2 SQIVND (reference sequence). This CDR3 spans 12 amino acids.

This chain joins TRBV25-1 and TRBJ1-2; D is unclear. Trimming took 1 base from V and 5 from J, leaving 17 bases between them. Germline lookup yields CDR1 MGHDK and CDR2 SYGVNS. The CDR3 spans 16 residues. The CDR3 loop is CASSEFRLPGEYGYTF. The DNA for the CDR3 is TGTGCCAGCAGTGAATTTCGGCTTCCCGGGGAATATGGCTACACCTTC.

J is TRBJ1-4 and V is TRBV28; D not certain. Trimming took off 2 bases at V and 6 bases at J, with 10 bases between the two ends. The CDR3 has 14 amino acids. Germline values: CDR1 MDHEN, CDR2 SYDVKM. The CDR3 DNA sequence: TGTGCCAGCAGTTTAATTTCTTGGGATGAAAAACTGTTTTTT. Translated: CASSLISWDEKLFF.

This chain uses TRBV27 with TRBJ1-6, with D tentatively TRBD1 (6 bases). The germline CDR1 and CDR2 sequences are MNHEY and SMNVEV (reference sequence). CDR3 length equals 16 residues. Trimming pared 7 bases from V and 2 bases from J, leaving 15 bases between. DNA of the CDR3: TGTGCCAGCAATGTACAGGGTGCGGCCTATAATTCACCCCTCCACTTT. Protein product: CASNVQGAAYNSPLHF.

The chain recombines TRBV28 with TRBJ2-1, with D perhaps TRBD1 or TRBD2 (5 bases each). CDR1 and CDR2 from the germline V gene are MDHEN and SYDVKM. The V end lost 6 bases, the J end lost 3 bases, and 15 bases lay between the germline ends. The CDR3 spans 15 residues. The CDR3 DNA reads TGTGCCAGCAGCCCTTTGGGACCAGACTACAATGAGCAGTTCTTC. This translates into CASSPLGPDYNEQFF. Filled out from reference TRBV28 and TRBJ2-1, the complete variable domain reads DVKVTQSSRYLVKRTGEKVFLECVQDMDHENMFWYRQDPGLGLRLIYFSYDVKMKEKGDIPEGYSVSREKKERFSLILESASTNQTSMYLCASSPLGPDYNEQFFGPGTRLTVL.

The chain is built from TRBV4-2 and TRBJ2-5; the D is unclear. V was cut by 0 bases and J by 7 bases, with 9 bases left in between. This CDR3 region has 13 residues. Germline V lookup: CDR1 LGHNA, CDR2 YNFKEQ. The CDR3 spells CASSQEAFGTQYF. CDR3 in DNA: TGTGCCAGCAGCCAAGAAGCATTCGGGACCCAGTACTTC.

The chain has TRBV19 and TRBJ2-7, with D perhaps given as TRBD1 or TRBD2 (7 bases each). V dropped 1 base and J dropped 6 bases, with 13 bases sitting between them. This CDR3 spans 14 amino acids. Germline CDR1 and CDR2: LNHDA and SQIVND (reference sequence). The CDR3 spells CASSIGGGGAEQYF. CDR3 DNA sequence: TGTGCCAGTAGTATAGGGGGAGGGGGCGCCGAGCAGTACTTC.

V and J are TRBV4-1 and TRBJ1-1; D remains ambiguous. This CDR3 spans 16 amino acids. Germline values: CDR1 MGHRA, CDR2 YSYEKL. Deletions cut 3 bases from V and 0 bases from J, with 14 bases between. CDR3 residues: CASSHSRADLNTEAFF. For the CDR3, the DNA is TGCGCCAGCAGCCATTCTCGGGCGGATTTGAACACTGAAGCTTTCTTT.